This TCR beta chain was recovered during a study of blood T cell repertoires in COVID-19. With 7 bases clipped from V and 2 bases from J, the junction kept 7 bases outside the gene matches. This CDR3 region has 15 residues. Germline values: CDR1 LNHDA, CDR2 SQIVND (reference sequence). Repertoires were generated with immunoSEQ multiplex PCR, while TCRdb's copy carries only in-frame clones and drops some. The sample includes tens of thousands of clones, around 87% of them seen just once. This sequence joins TRBV19 and TRBJ1-5; 8 bases fit TRBD1. The TCR was taken from a human donor in a cohort sampled during active COVID-19. The sample was peripheral blood. The CDR3 DNA follows: TGTGCCAGTAAAAGAGGACAGGGACGCAATCAGCCCCAGCATTTT. Amino acid sequence: CASKRGQGRNQPQHF.